These T cell receptor beta chains were read from a single sample in a study of neurological immune-mediated disorders. TCRdb passed the 5' RACE reads through MiXCR, listing each CDR3 protein once. This sample has approximately 80,000 distinct CDR3 sequences; 5% to 6.5% occur once, and the top ten carry approximately 7.9%. The specimen was PBMCs. These receptors were taken from a woman between 55 and 75 years old with multiple sclerosis. CDR3s include the opening cysteine and the closing phenylalanine or tryptophan. A D gene is named only where the DNA matches it firmly. A clone size is listed for some rows: how often the clone was seen (once, few, many), or a class if it is expanded.

V gene	clone size	D gene	J gene	CDR3 DNA	CDR3 protein
TRBV5-1	NA	NA	TRBJ2-4	TGCGCCAGCAGCTCCTCCGGGACGGACCTGAACATTCAGTACTTC	CASSSSGTDLNIQYF
TRBV5-1	many	NA	TRBJ2-1	TGCGCCAGCAGTGCCGGGACCGTCTACAATGAGCAGTTCTTC	CASSAGTVYNEQFF
TRBV5-1	many	TRBD1	TRBJ2-1	TGCGCCAGCAGCCCGGGACAGGGGTTTGACAATGAGCAGTTCTTC	CASSPGQGFDNEQFF
TRBV20-1	NA	NA	TRBJ2-1	TGCAGTGCCAAACAGGGAGTACCGAGGAATGAGCAGTTCTTC	CSAKQGVPRNEQFF
TRBV10-3	many	NA	TRBJ1-1	TGTGCCATCAGTGAGCCAAGGAGGAACACTGAAGCTTTCTTT	CAISEPRRNTEAFF
TRBV20-1	many	NA	TRBJ1-6	TGCAGTGCAGGGGCCCCATATAATTCACCCCTCCACTTT	CSAGAPYNSPLHF
TRBV6-5	few	TRBD1	TRBJ1-3	TGTGCCAGCAGTCTACGGGGACAGCGAAACACCATATATTTT	CASSLRGQRNTIYF
TRBV2	many	TRBD1	TRBJ1-5	TGTGCCAGCAGGGAGACAGGGGTTTGGGTCAATCAGCCCCAGCATTTT	CASRETGVWVNQPQHF
TRBV5-1	many	NA	TRBJ1-6	TGCGCCAGCAGCACGACAGTTCGGGATAATTCACCCCTCCACTTT	CASSTTVRDNSPLHF
TRBV5-1	NA	NA	TRBJ1-3	TGCGCCAGCAGCTTATTGGGAGACATCTCCATCTCTGGAAACACCATATATTTT	CASSLLGDISISGNTIYF
TRBV20-1	NA	NA	TRBJ2-7	TGCAGTGCTAGAGATCTTGTTGGGCAGTACTTC	CSARDLVGQYF
TRBV5-6	many	TRBD2	TRBJ2-3	TGTGCCAGCAGCTTGTTCGACGGGGGGACCCCTACGCAGTATTTT	CASSLFDGGTPTQYF
TRBV20-1	few	NA	TRBJ2-1	TGCAGTGCTAGAGAGGGGATTAGCACGTACAATGAGCAGTTCTTC	CSAREGISTYNEQFF
TRBV5-1	medium-sized	NA	TRBJ2-5	TGCGCCAGCAGCTTGACAGCCTATCAAGAGACCCAGTACTTC	CASSLTAYQETQYF
TRBV24-1	many	NA	TRBJ1-2	TGTGCCACCAGTGATTTGACGGAGAACTATGGCTACACCTTC	CATSDLTENYGYTF
TRBV20-1	NA	NA	TRBJ1-1	TGCAGTGCTAGAGATAGCAGGGGAAGGAACACTGAAGCTTTCTTT	CSARDSRGRNTEAFF
TRBV5-1	many	NA	TRBJ1-5	TGCGCCAGCAGCTTGGTGGCAGGGAGCAATCAGCCCCAGCATTTT	CASSLVAGSNQPQHF
TRBV19	many	NA	TRBJ1-1	TGTGCCAGTAGTATAGATGGCGGCCGAGCTTTCTTT	CASSIDGGRAFF
TRBV28	many	TRBD1	TRBJ1-1	TGTGCCCTAAAACAGGGGCCCTTTCTCACTGAAGCTTTCTTT	CALKQGPFLTEAFF
TRBV11-2	many	TRBD2	TRBJ2-5	TGTGCCAGCAGACAGACTAGCGGGGGGGCCTCGGAGACCCAGTACTTC	CASRQTSGGASETQYF
TRBV6-5	few	NA	TRBJ2-3	TGTGCCAGCAGTCCGCTGCGCACAGATACGCAGTATTTT	CASSPLRTDTQYF
TRBV10-2	few	NA	TRBJ2-7	NA	CASSSSTRSPYEQYF
TRBV11-2	few	TRBD1	TRBJ1-3	TGTGCCAGCAGTCGGACAGGGTTACGAAACACCATATATTTT	CASSRTGLRNTIYF
TRBV20-1	many	NA	TRBJ1-3	TGCAGTGCTAGTCCTGGAAACACCATATATTTT	CSASPGNTIYF
TRBV20-1	many	NA	TRBJ1-1	TGCAGTGCTAGAGATCACGGGCCAGGTTATTTGTTC	CSARDHGPGYLF
TRBV5-6	many	NA	TRBJ2-4	TGTGCCAGCAGCGGGGCTCTTACGGCCAAAAACATTCAGTACTTC	CASSGALTAKNIQYF
TRBV29-1	many	TRBD1	TRBJ2-2	TGCAGCGTTCTCCCGGTAGACATTGACAGGGGAGGCACCGGGGAGCTGTTTTTT	CSVLPVDIDRGGTGELFF